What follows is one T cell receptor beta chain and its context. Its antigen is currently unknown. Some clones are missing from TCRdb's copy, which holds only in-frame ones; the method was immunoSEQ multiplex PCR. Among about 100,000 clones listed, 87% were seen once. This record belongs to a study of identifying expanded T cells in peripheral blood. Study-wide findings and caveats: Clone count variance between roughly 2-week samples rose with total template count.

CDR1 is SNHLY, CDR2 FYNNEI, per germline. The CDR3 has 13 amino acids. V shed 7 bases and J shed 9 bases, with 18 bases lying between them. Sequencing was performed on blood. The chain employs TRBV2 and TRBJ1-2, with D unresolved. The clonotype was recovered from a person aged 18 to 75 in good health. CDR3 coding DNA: TGTGCCAGCATCCTCCCATCTCCGGTACGCTACACCTTC. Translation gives CASILPSPVRYTF.